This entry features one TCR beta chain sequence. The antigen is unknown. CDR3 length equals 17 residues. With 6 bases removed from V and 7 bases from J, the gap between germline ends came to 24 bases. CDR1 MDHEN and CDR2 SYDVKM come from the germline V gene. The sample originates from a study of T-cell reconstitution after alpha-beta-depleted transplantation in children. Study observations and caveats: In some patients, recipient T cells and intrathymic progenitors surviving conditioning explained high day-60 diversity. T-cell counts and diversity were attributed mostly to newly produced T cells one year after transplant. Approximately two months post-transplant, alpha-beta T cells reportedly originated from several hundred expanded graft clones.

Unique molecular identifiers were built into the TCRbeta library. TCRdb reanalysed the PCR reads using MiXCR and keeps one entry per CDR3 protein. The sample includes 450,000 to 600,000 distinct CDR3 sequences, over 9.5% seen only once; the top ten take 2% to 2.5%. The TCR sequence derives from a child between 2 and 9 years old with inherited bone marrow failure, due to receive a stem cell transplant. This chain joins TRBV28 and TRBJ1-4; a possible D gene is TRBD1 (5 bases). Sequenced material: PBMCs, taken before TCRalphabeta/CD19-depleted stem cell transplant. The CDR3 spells CASRHSPYRYQGEKLFF. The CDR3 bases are TGTGCCAGCAGACACTCCCCTTACAGGTATCAGGGTGAAAAACTGTTTTTT.